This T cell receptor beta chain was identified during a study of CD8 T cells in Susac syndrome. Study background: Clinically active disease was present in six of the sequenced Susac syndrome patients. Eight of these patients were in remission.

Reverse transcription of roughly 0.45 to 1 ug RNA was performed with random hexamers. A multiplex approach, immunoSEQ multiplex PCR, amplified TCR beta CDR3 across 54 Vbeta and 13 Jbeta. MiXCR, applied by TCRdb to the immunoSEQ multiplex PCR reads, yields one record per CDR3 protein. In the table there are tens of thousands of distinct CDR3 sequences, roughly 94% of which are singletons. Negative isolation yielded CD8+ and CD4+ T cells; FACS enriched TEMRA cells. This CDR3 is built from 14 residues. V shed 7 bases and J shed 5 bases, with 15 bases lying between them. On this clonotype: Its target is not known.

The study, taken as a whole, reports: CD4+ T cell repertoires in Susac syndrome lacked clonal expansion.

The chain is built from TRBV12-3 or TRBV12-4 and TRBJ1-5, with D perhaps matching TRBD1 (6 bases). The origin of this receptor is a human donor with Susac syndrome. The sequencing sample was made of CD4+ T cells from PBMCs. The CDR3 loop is CASNLQGSDQPQHF. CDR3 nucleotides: TGTGCCAGCAATCTCCAGGGGAGTGATCAGCCCCAGCATTTT.